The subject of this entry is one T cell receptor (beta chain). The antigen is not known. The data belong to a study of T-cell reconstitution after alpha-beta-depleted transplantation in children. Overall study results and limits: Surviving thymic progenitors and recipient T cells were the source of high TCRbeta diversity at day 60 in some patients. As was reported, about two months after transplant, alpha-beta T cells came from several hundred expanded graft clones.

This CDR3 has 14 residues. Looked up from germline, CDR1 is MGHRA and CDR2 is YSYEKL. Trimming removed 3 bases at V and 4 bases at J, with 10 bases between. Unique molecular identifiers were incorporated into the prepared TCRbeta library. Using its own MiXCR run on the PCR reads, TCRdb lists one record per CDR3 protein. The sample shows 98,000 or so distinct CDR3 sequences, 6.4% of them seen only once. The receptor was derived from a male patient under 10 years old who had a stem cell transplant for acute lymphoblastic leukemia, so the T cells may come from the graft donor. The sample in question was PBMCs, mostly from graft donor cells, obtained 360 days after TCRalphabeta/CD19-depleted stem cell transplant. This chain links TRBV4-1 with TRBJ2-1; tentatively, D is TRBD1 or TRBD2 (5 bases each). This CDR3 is CASSQGDLYNEQFF. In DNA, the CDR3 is TGCGCCAGCAGCCAGGGGGACCTATACAATGAGCAGTTCTTC.